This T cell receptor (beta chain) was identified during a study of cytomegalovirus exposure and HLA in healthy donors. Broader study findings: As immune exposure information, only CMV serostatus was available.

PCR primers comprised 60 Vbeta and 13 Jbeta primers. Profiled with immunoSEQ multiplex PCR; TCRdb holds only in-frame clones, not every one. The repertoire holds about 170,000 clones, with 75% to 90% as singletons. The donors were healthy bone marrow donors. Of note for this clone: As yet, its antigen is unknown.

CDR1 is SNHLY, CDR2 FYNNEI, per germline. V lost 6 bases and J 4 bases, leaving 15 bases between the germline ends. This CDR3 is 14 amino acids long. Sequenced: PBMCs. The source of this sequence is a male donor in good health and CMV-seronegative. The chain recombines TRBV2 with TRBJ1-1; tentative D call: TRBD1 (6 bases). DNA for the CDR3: TGTGCCAGCAGCGTGGGACACGCTAGCACTGAAGCTTTCTTT. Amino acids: CASSVGHASTEAFF.